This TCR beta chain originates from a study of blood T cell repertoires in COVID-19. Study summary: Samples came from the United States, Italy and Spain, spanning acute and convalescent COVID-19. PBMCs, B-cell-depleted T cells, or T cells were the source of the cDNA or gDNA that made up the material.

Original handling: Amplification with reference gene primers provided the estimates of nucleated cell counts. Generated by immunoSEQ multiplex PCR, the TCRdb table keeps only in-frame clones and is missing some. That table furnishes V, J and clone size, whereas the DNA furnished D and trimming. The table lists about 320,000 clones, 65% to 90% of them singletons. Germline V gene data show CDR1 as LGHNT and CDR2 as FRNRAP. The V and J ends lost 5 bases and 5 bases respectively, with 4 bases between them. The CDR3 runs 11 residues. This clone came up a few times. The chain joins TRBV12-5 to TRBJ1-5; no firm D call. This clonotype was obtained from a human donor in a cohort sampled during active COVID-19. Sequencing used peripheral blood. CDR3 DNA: TGTGCTAGTGGTCTTTATCAGCCCCAGCATTTT. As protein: CASGLYQPQHF.